This TCR beta chain stems from a study of beta chain features in type 1 diabetes. Study in general: There was similarity between patients and healthy donors in age, gender and cell yields. Findings of the study overall: Across all four CD4+ subsets, people with type 1 diabetes showed modestly shorter TCRB CDR3s. Patients' naive, central memory and regulatory TCRB repertoires appeared more alike than those of healthy donors. The study left unresolved whether HLA type influences TCRB rearrangement.

The entirety of the isolated RNA underwent reverse transcription, so expressed TCRB transcripts were sequenced. Sequencing used immunoSEQ multiplex PCR; TCRdb keeps in-frame clones, though not all of them. The sample records about 150,000 clones, 7.8% being singletons. In this sample, this clone turned up many times. Antigen unknown. The germline CDR1 and CDR2 sequences are MGHRA and YSYEKL. The CDR3 runs to 15 residues. The V end was cut by 1 base, the J end by 8 bases, with 15 bases between. Sequencing used central memory CD4+ T cells from blood. V usage is TRBV4-1 and J usage is TRBJ2-4, with D possibly matching TRBD2 (5 bases). The receptor's source is a woman between 40 and 55 years old with type 1 diabetes. Written as DNA, the CDR3 is TGCGCCAGCAGCCAAGGATTTCCCGGAGGAGACATTCAGTACTTC. Protein: CASSQGFPGGDIQYF.